The next 17 T cell receptor beta chains were all read from a single sample in a study of T-cell reconstitution after alpha-beta-depleted transplantation in children. Construction of the TCRbeta library involved unique molecular identifiers. TCRdb re-analysed the PCR reads in MiXCR, keeping a single row per CDR3 protein. Here the sample spans under 850,000 distinct CDR3 sequences, around 13% being singletons. This sample comprised PBMCs, obtained before TCRalphabeta/CD19-depleted stem cell transplant. The receptors here all came from a girl aged 2-10 years with congenital amegakaryocytic thrombocytopenia, due to receive a stem cell transplant.

This clonotype was seen a handful of times. The rearrangement joins TRBV15 to TRBJ2-1; D is undetermined. Germline V CDR1 and CDR2: LNHNV, YYDKDF (reference sequence). V shed 1 base and J shed 6 bases, with 7 bases lying between them. This CDR3 has 13 residues. In DNA form, the CDR3 reads TGTGCCACCAGCAGAGTTTTGAGCAATGAGCAGTTCTTC. It translates to CATSRVLSNEQFF.

This clonotype was observed at least ten times. V and J are TRBV5-1 and TRBJ2-3, with D tentatively TRBD1 (6 bases). Germline CDR1 is SGHRS and CDR2 is YFSETQ. The V gene lost 4 bases and the J gene lost 4 bases, with 13 bases spanning the gap. The CDR3 runs to 14 residues. The CDR3: CASSQPDSSDTQYF. CDR3 DNA sequence: TGCGCCAGCAGCCAACCGGACAGCTCAGATACGCAGTATTTT.

CDR3 loop: CASSDVPLGQGVDEQYF. The CDR3 DNA follows: TGCGCCAGCAGCGATGTGCCCCTGGGACAGGGGGTTGACGAGCAGTACTTC. J is TRBJ2-7 and V is TRBV5-1, with TRBD1 matching over 11 bases. The CDR3 is made up of 17 amino acids. V dropped 4 bases and J dropped 5; count of bases not matched to a gene: 14. Germline values: CDR1 SGHRS, CDR2 YFSETQ.

On this clonotype: One base away lies a much larger clone, so this may be a sequencing read error. The V gene is TRBV5-1, the J gene TRBJ2-3; 9 bases agree with TRBD2. This CDR3 contains 17 residues. Per the germline V gene, CDR1 is SGHRS and CDR2 is YFSETQ. In DNA form, the CDR3 reads TGCGCCAGCAGCAATTTGACTAGCGGAGGTTCAGGAGATATGCAGTATTTT. Translated, it gives CASSNLTSGGSGDMQYF.

This clonotype has more than one count but fewer than ten. V usage is TRBV5-1 and J usage is TRBJ2-2; either TRBD1 or TRBD2 may supply D (5 bases each). Between the trimmed V and J ends, which lost 0 bases and 3 bases, there was a span of 15 bases. Looked up from germline, CDR1 is SGHRS and CDR2 is YFSETQ. The CDR3 covers 17 residues. The CDR3 coding sequence is TGCGCCAGCAGCTTGGGAGTAGGGCAGGGAGACACCGGGGAGCTGTTTTTT. Amino acid sequence: CASSLGVGQGDTGELFF. Full variable domain (remainder filled in from reference TRBV5-1 and TRBJ2-2): KAGVTQTPRYLIKTRGQQVTLSCSPISGHRSVSWYQQTPGQGLQFLFEYFSETQRNKGNFPGRFSGRQFSNSRSEMNVSTLELGDSALYLCASSLGVGQGDTGELFFGEGSRLTVL.

In its sample, this clonotype was seen many times. This chain links TRBV12-5 with TRBJ2-3; 9 positions agree with TRBD2. The CDR3 extends over 16 amino acids. Germline V lookup: CDR1 LGHNT, CDR2 FRNRAP. J gave up 4 bases and V 3 bases, and 8 bases lay outside the gene matches. The CDR3 nucleotides are TGTGCTAGTGGTTTCCCCCGCGGGAGGGCCCCAGATACGCAGTATTTT. The encoded protein is CASGFPRGRAPDTQYF.

This clonotype turned up a few times. The CDR3 DNA reads TGTGCCACCTCCAGCCAAGCTAGGTCCCCGAACAATGAGCAGTTCTTC. Protein product: CATSSQARSPNNEQFF. This chain links TRBV24-1 with TRBJ2-1; D gene ambiguous. Germline loops: CDR1 KGHDR, CDR2 SFDVKD. The length of the CDR3 is 16 residues. The V and J ends lost 9 bases and 5 bases respectively, with 22 bases between them.

This clonotype was seen more than once but under ten times. The gene calls are TRBV28 and TRBJ2-2, with D possibly TRBD1 on 6 matching bases. Germline lookup yields CDR1 MDHEN and CDR2 SYDVKM. This CDR3 spans 16 amino acids. V was cut by 6 bases and J by 3 bases, with 17 bases left in between. CDR3 loop: CASRTYWGQDTGELFF. In DNA, the CDR3 is TGTGCCAGCAGAACCTACTGGGGGCAGGACACCGGGGAGCTGTTTTTT.

The CDR3 coding sequence is TGCGCCAGCAGCTCTTCGACAGACTACGAGCAGTACTTC. Protein sequence: CASSSSTDYEQYF. The chain combines TRBV5-1 with TRBJ2-7, with D perhaps TRBD1 (5 bases). Germline V lookup: CDR1 SGHRS, CDR2 YFSETQ. This CDR3 contains 13 residues. Trimming left V 3 bases short and J 3 bases short, with 10 bases between.

This clonotype has a count of ten or more. The chain couples TRBV3-1 to TRBJ1-1; D unclear. The CDR3 covers 16 residues. Germline V gives CDR1 LGHDT, CDR2 YNNKEL (reference sequence). V lost 0 bases and J 4 bases, leaving 15 bases between the germline ends. The CDR3 protein is CASSQESASWTTEAFF. CDR3 DNA sequence: TGTGCCAGCAGCCAAGAATCGGCCAGCTGGACCACTGAAGCTTTCTTT.

There are many counts of this clonotype. The chain carries TRBV28 and TRBJ2-4; TRBD2 might be the D (5 bases). Germline lookup yields CDR1 MDHEN and CDR2 SYDVKM. V lost 4 bases, J lost 11 bases, and 12 bases lay in between. The CDR3 has 12 residues. The CDR3 region has the DNA TGTGCCAGCAGTTATATGTCGAGGGTTCAGTACTTC. It encodes CASSYMSRVQYF.

In its sample, this clonotype was seen a few times. The chain is built from TRBV5-1 and TRBJ2-1, with D uncertain. Germline CDR1 and CDR2: SGHRS and YFSETQ. V dropped 4 bases and J dropped 5 bases, with 10 bases sitting between them. This CDR3 region has 13 residues. The CDR3 spells CASSPLVNNEQFF. DNA of the CDR3: TGCGCCAGCAGCCCCCTCGTAAACAATGAGCAGTTCTTC.

At least ten counts were recorded for this clonotype. V usage is TRBV2 and J usage is TRBJ2-2; D not certain. The V end was cut by 6 bases, the J end by 0 bases, with 8 bases between. Per germline, CDR1 SNHLY and CDR2 FYNNEI. There are 14 residues in the CDR3. DNA of the CDR3: TGTGCCAGCAGGGCTCGTACGAACACCGGGGAGCTGTTTTTT. The encoded protein is CASRARTNTGELFF.

This clonotype showed up many times. The chain joins TRBV20-1 to TRBJ2-1; D gene ambiguous. The V gene's germline CDR1 is DFQATT and CDR2 SNEGSKA (reference sequence). The CDR3 consists of 14 residues. Trimming took 5 bases from V and 0 from J, leaving 11 bases between them. CDR3 loop: CSAAIESSYNEQFF. CDR3 DNA sequence: TGCAGTGCTGCTATAGAGAGCTCCTACAATGAGCAGTTCTTC.

This clonotype was counted only a few times. The chain has TRBV5-1 and TRBJ2-7, with D possibly being TRBD1 (6 bases). Germline lookup yields CDR1 SGHRS and CDR2 YFSETQ. The germline V and J ends were trimmed by 0 bases and 3 bases, with 10 bases remaining between them. This CDR3 spans 14 amino acids. Here the CDR3 DNA reads TGCGCCAGCAGCTTGGGGCCGGACAGCTACGAGCAGTACTTC. It encodes CASSLGPDSYEQYF.

Comments on this clonotype: With a much larger clone just one base away, this may be a read error. DNA of the CDR3: TGTGCCAGCAGTTACGGCGGAACAGGGCTCTACGAGCAGTCCTTC. Its protein is CASSYGGTGLYEQSF. The rearrangement uses TRBV6-5 and TRBJ2-7; maybe TRBD1 (6 bases). The CDR3 extends over 15 amino acids. Germline V gene data show CDR1 as MNHEY and CDR2 as SVGAGI.

Points on this clonotype: A much bigger clone sits one base away, suggesting this may be a read error. J is TRBJ2-1 and V is TRBV12-3 or TRBV12-4; D is unresolved. This CDR3 is built from 13 residues. In nucleotides, the CDR3 is TGTGCCAGCAGTTTTCCTAGGAACAATGAGCAGCTCTTC. Encoded protein: CASSFPRNNEQLF.